A selection of T cell receptor beta chains follows, all from one sample in a study of cytomegalovirus exposure and HLA in healthy donors. Clones were sequenced by immunoSEQ multiplex PCR, and TCRdb holds only the in-frame ones, with some missing. The sample carries over 150,000 clones, about 64% recorded once. The sequencing sample was made of PBMCs. These receptor sequences come from a man aged 50-60 years in good health and CMV-seronegative. Both conserved end residues are part of each CDR3. The D gene is left open where the match is weak. Some rows mark clone size as missing; the rest say once, few, many or name a class of expanded clone.

V	size	J	D	DNA	CDR3
TRBV13	few	TRBJ2-1	TRBD1	TGTGCCAGCAGCCCGGACAGGTCACCAGAGCAGTTCTTC	CASSPDRSPEQFF
TRBV7-8	NA	TRBJ2-5	NA	TGTGCCAGCAGCTTAGCGCTCGGAGGGAGAGAGACCCAGTACTTC	CASSLALGGRETQYF
TRBV5-3	NA	TRBJ1-4	NA	TGTGCCAGAAGCTTGAGTGGGGGGAACTTGGCAACTAATGAAAAACTGTTTTTT	CARSLSGGNLATNEKLFF
TRBV2	NA	TRBJ2-3	NA	TGTGCCAGCAGTGTTAGGGGTAGGATTGGCACAGATACGCAGTATTTT	CASSVRGRIGTDTQYF
TRBV7-2	NA	TRBJ2-1	TRBD1	TGTGCCAGCAGCTCGGACAGGAACGTGCAGTTCTTC	CASSSDRNVQFF
TRBV7-3	few	TRBJ1-1	TRBD1	TGTGCCAGCAGCTTCAGGGGGGAAGGCACTGAAGCTTTCTTT	CASSFRGEGTEAFF
TRBV29-1	NA	TRBJ1-5	TRBD1	TGCAGCCCAGACAGGGAGAATCAGCCCCAGCATTTT	CSPDRENQPQHF
TRBV9	NA	TRBJ1-5	NA	TGTGCCAGCAGCGGAGACACGAATCAGCCCCAGCATTTT	CASSGDTNQPQHF
TRBV6-1	NA	TRBJ2-5	TRBD2	TGTGCCAGCACTAGCGGGGGGTCCTACCAAGAGACCCAGTACTTC	CASTSGGSYQETQYF
TRBV5-1	NA	TRBJ1-1	NA	TGCGCCAGCAGCCCGCGGGCGGTCGAAGGAACTGAAGCTTTCTTT	CASSPRAVEGTEAFF
TRBV5-4	few	TRBJ1-5	TRBD1	TGTGCCAGCAGCTTGAACAGGGGCTCTAGCAATCAGCCCCAGCATTTT	CASSLNRGSSNQPQHF
TRBV27	few	TRBJ2-2	NA	TGTGCCAGCAGGTCCGGGACTTACACCGGGGAGCTGTTTTTT	CASRSGTYTGELFF
TRBV5-1	NA	TRBJ1-2	NA	TGCGCCAGCAGCTTGAGTGTCGCGTTAACGGATGGCTACACCTTC	CASSLSVALTDGYTF
TRBV7-9	NA	TRBJ2-3	TRBD2	TGTGCCAGCAGATCGACTAGCGGGGGGTCCAACACAGATACGCAGTATTTT	CASRSTSGGSNTDTQYF
TRBV5-1	NA	TRBJ1-2	NA	TGCGCCAGCAGCCTACACTGGACAGAAGCTAACTATGGCTACACCTTC	CASSLHWTEANYGYTF
TRBV6-5	NA	TRBJ1-4	TRBD1	TGTGCCAGCAGTTACTCGGACAGGGAAGGGGAAAAACTGTTTTTT	CASSYSDREGEKLFF
TRBV28	NA	TRBJ1-2	TRBD1	TGTGCCAGCAGTTTCCAGACAGGGGGCCGCTATGGCTACACCTTC	CASSFQTGGRYGYTF
TRBV28	NA	TRBJ1-1	NA	TGTGCCAGCAGTCCCCCCCGGGGGGGGCGAGTTGAAGCTTTCTTT	CASSPPRGGRVEAFF
TRBV6-1	NA	TRBJ1-3	TRBD1	TGTGCCAGCAGTGAAGTAAGGACAGGGTCGAGCTCTGGAAACACCATATATTTT	CASSEVRTGSSSGNTIYF
TRBV4-1	NA	TRBJ1-1	NA	TGCGCCAGCAGTCATCCCGACCGGCCAGGGGAGAACACTGAAGCTTTCTTT	CASSHPDRPGENTEAFF
TRBV5-4	NA	TRBJ2-7	TRBD1	TGTGCCAGCAGCTTTGGGACAGGGGGTTCCTACGAGCAGTACTTC	CASSFGTGGSYEQYF
TRBV6-6	few	TRBJ2-7	NA	TGTGCCAGCAGTTACGCCTACCCCGAGGGGGCCTACGAGCAGTACTTC	CASSYAYPEGAYEQYF
TRBV28	NA	TRBJ2-3	NA	TGTGCCAGCCAAGAGGGGGCAGATACGCAGTATTTT	CASQEGADTQYF
TRBV11-2	NA	TRBJ1-2	TRBD1	TGTGCCAGCAGCCCGGGACAGTCCTATGGCTACACCTTC	CASSPGQSYGYTF
TRBV25-1	NA	TRBJ1-5	TRBD1	TGTGCCAGTATTCAGGGGGTCCAGAATCAGCCCCAGCATTTT	CASIQGVQNQPQHF
TRBV23-1	few	TRBJ2-7	NA	TGCGCCAGCAACAGGGACCCATACGAGCAGTACTTC	CASNRDPYEQYF
TRBV4-2	NA	TRBJ1-1	NA	TGTGCCAGCAGCCAAGAAAGACAGGCCCTGGGGGCCACTGAAGCTTTCTTT	CASSQERQALGATEAFF
TRBV18	NA	TRBJ1-5	TRBD1	TGTGCCAGCTCGGACGGACAGGAACCGCAGCCCCAGCATTTT	CASSDGQEPQPQHF
TRBV7-6	NA	TRBJ1-5	TRBD1	TGTGCCAGCAGCCCCGGGACAGTCAATCAGCCCCAGCATTTT	CASSPGTVNQPQHF
TRBV6-5	NA	TRBJ1-5	NA	TGTGCCAGCAGTTACTCAGGGGGAAGCAATCAGCCCCAGCATTTT	CASSYSGGSNQPQHF
TRBV6-6	NA	TRBJ2-7	NA	TGTGCCAGCAGTGCCCTCGGGGGGCCCTACGAGCAGTACTTC	CASSALGGPYEQYF
TRBV5-1	NA	TRBJ2-7	TRBD2	TGCGCCAGCAGCTTGAGGACTAGCGGGGTGAACTACGAGCAGTACTTC	CASSLRTSGVNYEQYF
TRBV4-3	few	TRBJ2-6	NA	TGCGCCAGCAGCCAAGTTGGGCGGGGACCTGGGGCCAACGTCCTGACTTTC	CASSQVGRGPGANVLTF
TRBV9	NA	TRBJ1-4	NA	TGTGCCAGCAGCGTGGACTCCCTGGCCGGGGCAACTAATGAAAAACTGTTTTTT	CASSVDSLAGATNEKLFF
TRBV4-1	NA	TRBJ2-7	NA	TGCGCCAGCAGCCAAGCTAGGGGGAGCTCCTACGAGCAGTACTTC	CASSQARGSSYEQYF
TRBV7-2	NA	TRBJ2-1	NA	TGTGCCAGCAGCTTAGTCAACGGGGGGCCCTACAATGAGCAGTTCTTC	CASSLVNGGPYNEQFF
TRBV10-2	few	TRBJ1-1	NA	TGCGCCAGGCGCCTGGACACTAACACTGAAGCTTTCTTT	CARRLDTNTEAFF
TRBV6-5	NA	TRBJ2-7	TRBD1	TGTGCCAGCAGTCTGGACAGGGTGACCTACGAGCAGTACTTC	CASSLDRVTYEQYF
TRBV6-5	NA	TRBJ2-7	TRBD2	TGTGCCAGCAGACTTACTAGCGGGGGGCACGGCGAGCAGTACTTC	CASRLTSGGHGEQYF
TRBV18	NA	TRBJ1-5	TRBD1	TGTGCCAGCTCACCGAGTACAGGGGATAGCAATCAGCCCCAGCATTTT	CASSPSTGDSNQPQHF
TRBV25-1	few	TRBJ2-2	NA	TGTGCCAGCAGTGAAACGCAGGGGATTGGCACCGGGGAGCTGTTTTTT	CASSETQGIGTGELFF
TRBV20-1	NA	TRBJ1-1	NA	TGCAGTGCTAGGGGCTCTGCTGAAGCTTTCTTT	CSARGSAEAFF
TRBV29-1	few	TRBJ1-1	TRBD1	TGCAGCGTTAAGGGACAGGGAGGATTAGACACTGAAGCTTTCTTT	CSVKGQGGLDTEAFF
TRBV6-5	NA	TRBJ1-1	TRBD1	TGTGCCAGCAGTTACTCCCACAGGGGAGGAACTGAAGCTTTCTTT	CASSYSHRGGTEAFF
TRBV11-3	NA	TRBJ2-6	TRBD1	TGTGCCAGCAGCATGACAGGGGGCTCCCCGTCCTCTGGGGCCAACGTCCTGACTTTC	CASSMTGGSPSSGANVLTF
TRBV6-1	NA	TRBJ2-7	TRBD2	TGTGCCAGCAGTGAGGGACTAGCGGGGACCGAGCAGTACTTC	CASSEGLAGTEQYF
TRBV7-2	NA	TRBJ2-5	NA	TGTGCCAGCAGCTTAAGGAGCGGGGAGACCCAGTACTTC	CASSLRSGETQYF
TRBV5-4	few	TRBJ1-2	NA	TGTGCCACTACAGTATCCCACTTTAACTATGGCTACACCTTC	CATTVSHFNYGYTF
TRBV11-2	NA	TRBJ1-1	TRBD1	TGTGCCAGCAGCTCGTTGACAGGGGAGTCAGGGGACACTGAAGCTTTCTTT	CASSSLTGESGDTEAFF
TRBV7-2	NA	TRBJ2-7	TRBD1	TGTGCCAGCAGTCCACAGGGGGCGGACTACGAGCAGTACTTC	CASSPQGADYEQYF